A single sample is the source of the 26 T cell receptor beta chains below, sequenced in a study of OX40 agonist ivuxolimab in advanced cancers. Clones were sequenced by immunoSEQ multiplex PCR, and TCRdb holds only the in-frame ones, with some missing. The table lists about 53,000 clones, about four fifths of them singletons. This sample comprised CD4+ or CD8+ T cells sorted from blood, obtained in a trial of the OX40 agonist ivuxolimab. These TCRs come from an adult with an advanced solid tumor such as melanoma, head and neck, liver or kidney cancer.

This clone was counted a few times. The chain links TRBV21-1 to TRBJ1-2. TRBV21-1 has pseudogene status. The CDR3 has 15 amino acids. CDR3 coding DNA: TGTGCCAGCAGCAAAGCGGGGGGGCTCTGCTATGGCTACACCTTC. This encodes CASSKAGGLCYGYTF.

Here the CDR3 reads CASSLGPTTSYEQYF. The CDR3 coding sequence is TGTGCCAGCAGCTTAGGGCCTACTACCTCCTACGAGCAGTACTTC. This rearrangement joins TRBV11-3 to TRBJ2-7, with unresolved D. Germline CDR1 is SGHNT and CDR2 is YENEEA. The length of the CDR3 is 15 residues. Trimming took off 1 base at V and 0 bases at J, with 10 bases between the two ends.

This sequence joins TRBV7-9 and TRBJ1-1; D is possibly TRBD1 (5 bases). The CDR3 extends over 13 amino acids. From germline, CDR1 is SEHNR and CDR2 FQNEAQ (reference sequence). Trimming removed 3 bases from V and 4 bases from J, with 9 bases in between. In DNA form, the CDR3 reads TGTGCCAGCAGCTTTACAGGCGGCACTGAAGCTTTCTTT. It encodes CASSFTGGTEAFF.

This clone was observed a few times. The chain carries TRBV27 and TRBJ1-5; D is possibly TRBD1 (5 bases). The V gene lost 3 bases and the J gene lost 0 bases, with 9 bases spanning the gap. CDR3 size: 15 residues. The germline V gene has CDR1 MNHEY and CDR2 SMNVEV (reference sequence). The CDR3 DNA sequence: TGTGCCAGCAGTTTCAGAGGGGTTAGCAATCAGCCCCAGCATTTT. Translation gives CASSFRGVSNQPQHF.

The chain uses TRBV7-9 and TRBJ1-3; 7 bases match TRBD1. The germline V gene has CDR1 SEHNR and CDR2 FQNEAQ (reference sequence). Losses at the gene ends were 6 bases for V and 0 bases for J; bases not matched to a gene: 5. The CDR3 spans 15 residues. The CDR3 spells CASSFWTGSGNTIYF. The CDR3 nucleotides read TGTGCCAGCAGTTTTTGGACAGGCTCTGGAAACACCATATATTTT.

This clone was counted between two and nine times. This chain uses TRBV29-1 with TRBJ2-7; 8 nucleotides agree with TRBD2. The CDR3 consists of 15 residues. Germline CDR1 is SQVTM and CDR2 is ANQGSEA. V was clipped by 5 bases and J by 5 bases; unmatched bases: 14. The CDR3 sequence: CSVKGSGGSRNEQYF. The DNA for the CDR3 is TGCAGCGTTAAAGGGAGCGGGGGATCCCGGAACGAGCAGTACTTC.

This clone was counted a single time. This CDR3 is CASSFTDTQYF. CDR3 DNA: TGCGCCAGCAGCTTCACAGATACGCAGTATTTT. The V and J genes are TRBV5-1 and TRBJ2-3, with D unresolved. Germline V gene lookup returns CDR1 SGHRS and CDR2 YFSETQ. The CDR3 consists of 11 residues. V lost 2 bases to trimming and J lost 2 bases, with 0 bases between them.

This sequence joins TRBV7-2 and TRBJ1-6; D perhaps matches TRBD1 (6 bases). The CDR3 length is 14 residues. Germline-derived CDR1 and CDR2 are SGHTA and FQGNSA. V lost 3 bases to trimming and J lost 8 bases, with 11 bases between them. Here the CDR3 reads CASSFGGQDSPLHF. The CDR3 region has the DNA TGTGCCAGCAGCTTTGGGGGGCAGGATTCACCCCTCCACTTT. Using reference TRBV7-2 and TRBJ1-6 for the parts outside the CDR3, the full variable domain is GAGVSQSPSNKVTEKGKDVELRCDPISGHTALYWYRQSLGQGLEFLIYFQGNSAPDKSGLPSDRFSAERTGGSVSTLTIQRTQQEDSAVYLCASSFGGQDSPLHFGNGTRLTVT.

The CDR3 nucleotides are TGCGCCAGCAGCCAAGAGAGGGGACCGCGATACACCGGGGAGCTGTTTTTT. This translates into CASSQERGPRYTGELFF. V usage is TRBV4-3 and J usage is TRBJ2-2; D may be TRBD1 or TRBD2 (5 bases each). V lost 0 bases and J lost 3, with 14 bases in between. The CDR3 runs 17 residues. The germline CDR1 and CDR2 sequences are LGHNA and YSLEER.

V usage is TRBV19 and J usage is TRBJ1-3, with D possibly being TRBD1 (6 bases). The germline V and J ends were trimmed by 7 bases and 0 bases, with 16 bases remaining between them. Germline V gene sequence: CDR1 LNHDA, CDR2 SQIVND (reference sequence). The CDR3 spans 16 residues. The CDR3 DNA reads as TGTGCCAGTACAACTATAGCAGGGGCCTCTGGAAACACCATATATTTT. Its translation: CASTTIAGASGNTIYF.

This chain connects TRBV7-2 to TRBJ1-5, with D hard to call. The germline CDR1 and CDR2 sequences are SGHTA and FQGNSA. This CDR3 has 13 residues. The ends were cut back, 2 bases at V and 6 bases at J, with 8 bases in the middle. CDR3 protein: CASSLRESQPQHF. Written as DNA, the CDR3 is TGTGCCAGCAGCTTAAGGGAGAGTCAGCCCCAGCATTTT.

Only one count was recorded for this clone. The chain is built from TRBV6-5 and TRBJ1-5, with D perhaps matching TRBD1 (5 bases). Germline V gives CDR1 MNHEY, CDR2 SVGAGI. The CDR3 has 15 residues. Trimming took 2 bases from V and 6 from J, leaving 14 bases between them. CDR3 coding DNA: TGTGCCAGCAGTTACACGGCAGGGTTCGGTCAGCCCCAGCATTTT. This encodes CASSYTAGFGQPQHF.

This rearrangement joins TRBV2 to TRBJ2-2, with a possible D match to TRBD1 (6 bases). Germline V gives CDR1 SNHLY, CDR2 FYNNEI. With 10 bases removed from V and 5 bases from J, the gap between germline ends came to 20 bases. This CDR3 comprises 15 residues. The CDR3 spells CATRGEGVGTGELFF. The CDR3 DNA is TGTGCCACAAGGGGAGAGGGGGTCGGTACCGGGGAGCTGTTTTTT.

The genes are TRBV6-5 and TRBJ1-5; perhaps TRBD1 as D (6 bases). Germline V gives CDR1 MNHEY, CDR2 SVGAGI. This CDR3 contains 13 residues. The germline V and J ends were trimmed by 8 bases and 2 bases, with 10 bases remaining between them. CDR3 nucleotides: TGTGCCAGCGCAGGGGAGCGCAATCAGCCCCAGCATTTT. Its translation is CASAGERNQPQHF.

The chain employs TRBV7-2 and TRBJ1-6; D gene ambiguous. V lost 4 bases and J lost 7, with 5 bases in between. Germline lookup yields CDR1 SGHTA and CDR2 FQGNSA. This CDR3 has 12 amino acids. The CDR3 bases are TGTGCCAGCAGCTCTCGAAATTCACCCCTCCACTTT. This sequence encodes CASSSRNSPLHF.

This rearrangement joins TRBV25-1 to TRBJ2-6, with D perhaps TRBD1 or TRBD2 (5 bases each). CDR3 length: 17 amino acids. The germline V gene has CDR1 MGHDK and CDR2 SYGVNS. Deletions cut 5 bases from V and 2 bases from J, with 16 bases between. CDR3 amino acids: CASSHARGPAGANVLTF. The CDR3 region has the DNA TGTGCCAGCAGTCATGCGAGGGGACCAGCTGGGGCCAACGTCCTGACTTTC.

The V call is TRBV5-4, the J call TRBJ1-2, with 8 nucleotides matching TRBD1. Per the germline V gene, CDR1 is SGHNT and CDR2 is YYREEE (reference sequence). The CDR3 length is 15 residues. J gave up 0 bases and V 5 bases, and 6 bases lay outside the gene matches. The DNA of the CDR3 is TGTGCCAGCAGTCTGGGGGACAGGACTAACTATGGCTACACCTTC. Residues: CASSLGDRTNYGYTF.

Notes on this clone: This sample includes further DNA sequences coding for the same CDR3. The CDR3 region is CASSDPGTGNPYEQYF. DNA of the CDR3: TGTGCCAGTAGTGACCCCGGGACAGGGAACCCCTACGAGCAGTACTTC. This chain uses TRBV19 with TRBJ2-7; 9 bases line up with TRBD1. The V segment lost 5 bases and the J segment 2 bases; nucleotides outside the gene matches: 10. The CDR3 runs 16 residues. Per germline, CDR1 LNHDA and CDR2 SQIVND (reference sequence).

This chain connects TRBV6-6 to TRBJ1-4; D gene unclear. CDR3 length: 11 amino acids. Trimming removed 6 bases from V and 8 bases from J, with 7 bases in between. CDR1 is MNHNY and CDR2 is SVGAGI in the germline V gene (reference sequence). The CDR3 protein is CASREGEKLFF. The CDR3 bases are TGTGCCAGCAGGGAGGGCGAAAAACTGTTTTTT.

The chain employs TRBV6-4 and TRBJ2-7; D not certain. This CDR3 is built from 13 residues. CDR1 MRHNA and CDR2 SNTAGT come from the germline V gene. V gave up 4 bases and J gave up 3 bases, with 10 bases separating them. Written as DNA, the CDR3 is TGTGCCAGCAGTGTCCAGGATCGCTACGAGCAGTACTTC. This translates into CASSVQDRYEQYF.

CDR3 in DNA: TGTGCCAGCTCCCCAGTGAACTATGGCTACACCTTC. Its protein is CASSPVNYGYTF. The V call is TRBV19, the J call TRBJ1-2; no firm D call. Germline CDR1 LNHDA, CDR2 SQIVND (reference sequence). The germline V and J ends were trimmed by 9 bases and 2 bases, with 10 bases remaining between them. The CDR3 extends over 12 amino acids.

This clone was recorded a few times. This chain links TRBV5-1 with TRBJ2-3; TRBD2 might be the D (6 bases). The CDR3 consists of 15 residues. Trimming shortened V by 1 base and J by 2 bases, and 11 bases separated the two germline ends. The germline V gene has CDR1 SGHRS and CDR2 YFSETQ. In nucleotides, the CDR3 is TGCGCCAGCAGCTTGTCGGGCGGGATCACAGATACGCAGTATTTT. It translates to CASSLSGGITDTQYF. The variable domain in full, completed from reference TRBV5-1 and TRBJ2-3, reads KAGVTQTPRYLIKTRGQQVTLSCSPISGHRSVSWYQQTPGQGLQFLFEYFSETQRNKGNFPGRFSGRQFSNSRSEMNVSTLELGDSALYLCASSLSGGITDTQYFGPGTRLTVL.

DNA of the CDR3: TGTGCCAGCAGCCCCCGGTTTGGGGCCTCTGGCTACACCTTC. Its protein is CASSPRFGASGYTF. The V and J genes are TRBV5-8 and TRBJ1-2; TRBD1 might be the D (5 bases). The ends were cut back, 4 bases at V and 7 bases at J, with 17 bases in the middle. The CDR3 is 14 residues long. CDR1 and CDR2 (germline): SGHTS, YDEGEE.

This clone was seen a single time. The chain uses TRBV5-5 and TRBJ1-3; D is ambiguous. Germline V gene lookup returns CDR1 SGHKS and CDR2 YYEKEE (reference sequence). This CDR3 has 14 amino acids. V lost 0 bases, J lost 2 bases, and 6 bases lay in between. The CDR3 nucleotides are TGTGCCAGCAGCTTGGGCACAGCTGGAAACACCATATATTTT. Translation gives CASSLGTAGNTIYF.

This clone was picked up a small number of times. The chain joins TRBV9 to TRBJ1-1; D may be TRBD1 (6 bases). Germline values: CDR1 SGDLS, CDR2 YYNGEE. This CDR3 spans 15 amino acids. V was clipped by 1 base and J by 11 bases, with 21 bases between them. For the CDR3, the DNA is TGTGCCAGCAGCGTAAACGCTGTGCCGGGGGCGCCGGCTTTCTTT. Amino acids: CASSVNAVPGAPAFF. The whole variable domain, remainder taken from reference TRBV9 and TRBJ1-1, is DSGVTQTPKHLITATGQRVTLRCSPRSGDLSVYWYQQSLDQGLQFLIQYYNGEERAKGNILERFSAQQFPDLHSELNLSSLELGDSALYFCASSVNAVPGAPAFFGQGTRLTVV.

CDR3 protein: CASSIIGTPTSYNEQFF. The CDR3, as DNA: TGTGCCAGTAGTATAATCGGGACTCCAACTTCCTACAATGAGCAGTTCTTC. V is TRBV19 and J is TRBJ2-1; weak D call: TRBD2 (6 bases). Germline V gene lookup returns CDR1 LNHDA and CDR2 SQIVND (reference sequence). Deletions cut 2 bases from V and 1 base from J, with 15 bases between. The CDR3 consists of 17 residues.